This TCR beta chain was recovered during a study of vaccination effects on CD4 cells after COVID-19. The data were produced by immunoSEQ multiplex PCR, yet TCRdb's version contains in-frame clones alone and is incomplete. The data show about 73,000 clones, roughly 74% seen once. Antigen-specific CD4+ T cell clonotypes were called by their expansion after viral peptide-pool culture in ViraFEST. Between days 9 and 10 of culture, CD4+ T cells were separated out. In the vaccine recipients, nucleocapsid antibodies were negative and there was no prior SARS-CoV-2 infection. Every well got 2 million to 2.5 million PBMC, which were grown with 8.5 to 10 IU/ml IL-2 and about 9.5 ug/ml peptides. Half-medium replacement with IL-2 medium occurred on days 3 and 7. J was trimmed by 8 bases and V by 2 bases; bases with no gene match: 3. Germline V CDR1 and CDR2: SGHNT, YYREEE (reference sequence). CDR3 length: 12 amino acids.

As regards this clone: Its antigen is unknown.

Study outcomes and limitations: The authors studied few convalescent patients and collected no early post-infection timepoints. Clones that were induced by infection or by vaccine showed marked contraction late after vaccination.

V and J are TRBV5-4 and TRBJ1-1, with TRBD1 identical over 7 bases. This sequence originates from a human donor who received a COVID-19 vaccine. This specimen consisted of CD4+ T cells from PBMCs cultured with HCoV-NL63 spike peptides, obtained before COVID-19 vaccination. This CDR3 is CASSFEGGEAFF. CDR3 coding DNA: TGTGCCAGCAGCTTCGAAGGGGGCGAAGCTTTCTTT. The complete variable domain, with remaining parts taken from reference TRBV5-4 and TRBJ1-1, reads ETGVTQSPTHLIKTRGQQVTLRCSSQSGHNTVSWYQQALGQGPQFIFQYYREEENGRGNFPPRFSGLQFPNYSSELNVNALELDDSALYLCASSFEGGEAFFGQGTRLTVV.